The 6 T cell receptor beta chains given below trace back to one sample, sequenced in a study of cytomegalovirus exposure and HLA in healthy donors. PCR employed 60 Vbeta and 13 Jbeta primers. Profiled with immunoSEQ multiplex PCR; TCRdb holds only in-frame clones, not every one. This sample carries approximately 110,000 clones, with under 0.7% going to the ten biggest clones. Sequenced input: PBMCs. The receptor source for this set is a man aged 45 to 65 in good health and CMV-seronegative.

The CDR3 region has the DNA TGCAGTGCTAGGGGAGGCAACATTCAGTACTTC. It translates to CSARGGNIQYF. The V and J genes are TRBV20-1 and TRBJ2-4, with D perhaps matching TRBD2 (6 bases). CDR1 is DFQATT, CDR2 SNEGSKA, per germline (reference sequence). V was trimmed by 3 bases and J by 7 bases, leaving 7 bases between them. This CDR3 has 11 amino acids.

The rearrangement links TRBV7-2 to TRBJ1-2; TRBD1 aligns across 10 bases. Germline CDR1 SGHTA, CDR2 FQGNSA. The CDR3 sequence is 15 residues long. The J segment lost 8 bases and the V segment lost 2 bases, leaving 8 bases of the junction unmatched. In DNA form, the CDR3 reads TGTGCCAGCAGCTTATCAGGACAGGGGGTTTACGGCTACACCTTC. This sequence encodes CASSLSGQGVYGYTF.

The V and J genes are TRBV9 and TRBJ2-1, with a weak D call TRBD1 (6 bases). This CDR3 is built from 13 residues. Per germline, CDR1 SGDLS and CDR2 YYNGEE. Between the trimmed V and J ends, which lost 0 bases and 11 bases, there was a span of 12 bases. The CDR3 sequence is CASSVVVGAKQFF. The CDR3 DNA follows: TGTGCCAGCAGCGTAGTAGTGGGGGCGAAGCAGTTCTTC.

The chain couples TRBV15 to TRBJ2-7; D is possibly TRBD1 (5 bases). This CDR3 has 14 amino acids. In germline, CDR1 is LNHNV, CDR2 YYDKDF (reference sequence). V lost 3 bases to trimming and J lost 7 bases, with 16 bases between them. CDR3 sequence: CATSSRSTGREQYF. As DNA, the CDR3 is TGTGCCACCAGCAGCCGTTCTACAGGCCGGGAGCAGTACTTC.

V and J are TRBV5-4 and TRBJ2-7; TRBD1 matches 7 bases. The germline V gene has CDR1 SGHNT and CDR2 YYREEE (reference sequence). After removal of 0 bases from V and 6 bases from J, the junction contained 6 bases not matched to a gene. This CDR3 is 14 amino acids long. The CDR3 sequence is CASSLEQGKGEQYF. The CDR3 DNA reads TGTGCCAGCAGCTTGGAACAGGGGAAGGGCGAGCAGTACTTC.

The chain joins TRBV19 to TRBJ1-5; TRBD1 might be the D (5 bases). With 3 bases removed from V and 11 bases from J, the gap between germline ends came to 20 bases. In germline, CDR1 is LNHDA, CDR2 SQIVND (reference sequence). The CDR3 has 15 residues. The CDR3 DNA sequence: TGTGCCAGTAGTATCGAGGTAAGACGCGGGGGTGCCCAGCATTTT. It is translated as CASSIEVRRGGAQHF.